This T cell receptor (beta chain) was obtained from a study of CD8+CD57+ T cells in acquired aplastic anemia. Profiling that covered TCR beta VDJ and CDR3 relied on genomic DNA as its template. TCRdb processed the reads anew with MiXCR; each CDR3 protein has one entry. The top ten hold about 30% of the sample, which has about 160,000 distinct CDR3 sequences, less than 50% seen once. The CDR3 covers 13 residues. Germline lookup yields CDR1 ENHRY and CDR2 SYGVKD. The V end lost 6 bases, the J end lost 3 bases, and 11 bases lay between the germline ends. This clonotype has only a few counts. CD8+CD57+ cell expansion had been shown by flow cytometry in patients chosen for sequencing.

The V and J genes are TRBV10-3 and TRBJ1-2; TRBD1 might be the D (5 bases). This receptor was taken from a human donor with aplastic anemia. The sequencing sample was made of sorted CD4+, CD8+, or CD8+CD57+ T cells (not recorded which) from PBMCs. CDR3 residues: CAIRIDSDYGYTF. CDR3 bases: TGTGCCATCAGAATAGACAGCGACTATGGCTACACCTTC.